This T cell receptor beta chain was profiled in a study of identical twins. General study findings and limits: A lower insertion count was a feature of abundant cord blood beta clonotypes, with no such feature in memory repertoires.

Concerning this clonotype: Its specificity is not known.

TCRdb re-derived calls from the 5' RACE reads in MiXCR, one entry per CDR3 protein. The sample yields roughly 750,000 distinct CDR3 sequences, around 21% seen once. Trimming took 3 bases from V and 6 from J, leaving 9 bases between them. Germline V gives CDR1 SGHTA, CDR2 FQGNSA. This CDR3 contains 13 residues. The sample also formed part of further work on T cells expressing NK-cell markers. According to that study: Sorted CD3+CD56-NKG2C+, CD3+CD56+NKG2C+ and CD3+CD56+NKG2C- T cells supplied the TCR beta repertoires. An anti-gamma-delta TCR antibody was added in several experiments. It restricted sorting to alpha-beta TCR-expressing T cells. Dominant NKG2C+ clonotypes in about 6 donors made up about 1.0-7.0% of CD8+ T cells.

The sample was PBMCs. The receptor was isolated from a woman younger than 30 in good health. The rearrangement uses TRBV7-2 and TRBJ1-5, with D unresolved. The CDR3: CASSFSSPQPQHF. The CDR3 DNA reads TGTGCCAGCAGCTTCTCCTCCCCTCAGCCCCAGCATTTT.